The clone carrying this T cell receptor (beta chain) showed up just a few times. The antigen remains undetermined. TCRdb analysed the 5' RACE reads with MiXCR anew, one entry per CDR3 protein. The sample lists hundreds of thousands of distinct CDR3 sequences; roughly 7.5% were seen once. This sample stems from a study of identical twins. With V trimmed by 1 base and J by 3 bases, 2 bases remained unmatched. This CDR3 region has 15 residues. CDR1 is MGHRA, CDR2 YSYEKL, per germline. The study's findings and limits: With beta out-of-frame sequences, excess sharing by twins was weaker. Out-of-frame alpha sequences shared by twins showed excess low generation probability.

This same sample was also part of a study on yellow fever vaccine responses in identical twins.

The sequence was collected from a woman aged 18-29 years in good health. What was sequenced was CD8+ T cells sorted from blood. The chain joins TRBV4-1 to TRBJ2-7; the match to TRBD1 covers 11 bases. The CDR3 DNA reads TGCGCCAGCAGCCAAGTCGGGACAGGGGGCTACGAGCAGTACTTC. Protein product: CASSQVGTGGYEQYF.